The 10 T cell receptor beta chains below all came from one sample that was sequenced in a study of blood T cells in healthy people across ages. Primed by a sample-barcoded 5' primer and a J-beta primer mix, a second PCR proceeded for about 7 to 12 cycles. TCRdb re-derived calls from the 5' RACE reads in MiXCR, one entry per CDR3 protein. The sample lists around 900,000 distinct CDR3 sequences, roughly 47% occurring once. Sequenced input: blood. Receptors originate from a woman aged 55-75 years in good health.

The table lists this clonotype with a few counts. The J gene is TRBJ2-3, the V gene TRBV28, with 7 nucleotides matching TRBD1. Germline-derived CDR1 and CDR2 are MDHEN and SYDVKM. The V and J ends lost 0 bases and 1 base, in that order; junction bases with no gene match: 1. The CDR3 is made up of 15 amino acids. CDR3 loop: CASSLWQGGTDTQYF. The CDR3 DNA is TGTGCCAGCAGTTTATGGCAGGGGGGCACAGATACGCAGTATTTT. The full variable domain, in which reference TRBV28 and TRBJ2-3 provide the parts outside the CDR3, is DVKVTQSSRYLVKRTGEKVFLECVQDMDHENMFWYRQDPGLGLRLIYFSYDVKMKEKGDIPEGYSVSREKKERFSLILESASTNQTSMYLCASSLWQGGTDTQYFGPGTRLTVL.

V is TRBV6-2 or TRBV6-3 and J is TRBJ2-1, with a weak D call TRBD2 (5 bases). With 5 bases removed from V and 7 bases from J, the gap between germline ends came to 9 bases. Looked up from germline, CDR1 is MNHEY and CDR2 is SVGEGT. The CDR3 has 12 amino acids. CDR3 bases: TGTGCCAGCAGTGCGCGGGTGAATGAGCAGTTCTTC. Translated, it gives CASSARVNEQFF.

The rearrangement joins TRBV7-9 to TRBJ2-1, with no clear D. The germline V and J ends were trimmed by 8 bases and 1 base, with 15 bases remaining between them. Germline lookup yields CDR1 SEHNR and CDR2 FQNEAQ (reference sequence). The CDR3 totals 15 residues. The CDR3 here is CASGQRYSSYNEQFF. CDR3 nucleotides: TGTGCCAGCGGCCAGAGATACTCATCCTACAATGAGCAGTTCTTC.

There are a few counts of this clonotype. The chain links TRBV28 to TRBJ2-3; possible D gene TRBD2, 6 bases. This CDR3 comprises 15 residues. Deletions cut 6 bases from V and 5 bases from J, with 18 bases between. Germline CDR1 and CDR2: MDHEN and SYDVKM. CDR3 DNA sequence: TGTGCCAGCAGGTTTTGGCGGGACGGTTTAGATACGCAGTATTTT. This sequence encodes CASRFWRDGLDTQYF.

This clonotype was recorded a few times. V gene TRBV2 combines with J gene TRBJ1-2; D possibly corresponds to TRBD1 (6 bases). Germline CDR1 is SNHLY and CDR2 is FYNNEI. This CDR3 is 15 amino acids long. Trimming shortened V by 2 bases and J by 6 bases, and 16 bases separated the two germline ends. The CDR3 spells CASSERQRGLNGYTF. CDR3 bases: TGTGCCAGCAGTGAACGGCAGCGGGGGCTGAATGGCTACACCTTC.

In nucleotides, the CDR3 is TGCAGTGCTACAAACCCACCCGGGAGGACTTACAATGAGCAGTTCTTC. This gives the protein CSATNPPGRTYNEQFF. This chain connects TRBV20-1 to TRBJ2-1; 7 positions agree with TRBD2. Looked up from germline, CDR1 is DFQATT and CDR2 is SNEGSKA (reference sequence). The CDR3 has 16 amino acids. Trimming cost V 4 bases and J 4 bases; bases outside gene matches: 13.

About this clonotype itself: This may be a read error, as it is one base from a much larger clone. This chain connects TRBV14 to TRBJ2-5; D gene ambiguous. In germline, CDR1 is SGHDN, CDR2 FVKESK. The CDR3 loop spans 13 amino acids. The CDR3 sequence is CASNQLVWETQYF. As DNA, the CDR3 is TGTGCCAGCAACCAACTGGTGTGGGAGACCCAGTACTTC. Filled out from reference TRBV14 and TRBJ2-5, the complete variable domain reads EAGVTQFPSHSVIEKGQTVTLRCDPISGHDNLYWYRRVMGKEIKFLLHFVKESKQDESGMPNNRFLAERTGGTYSTLKVQPAELEDSGVYFCASNQLVWETQYFGPGTRLLVL.

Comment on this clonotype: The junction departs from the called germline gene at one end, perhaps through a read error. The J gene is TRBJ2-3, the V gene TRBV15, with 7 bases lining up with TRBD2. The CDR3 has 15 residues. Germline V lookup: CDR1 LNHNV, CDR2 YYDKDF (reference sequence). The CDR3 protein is CAASREAGTTDTQYF. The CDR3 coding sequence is TGTGCCGCCAGCAGAGAAGCGGGAACCACAGATACGCAGTATTTT.

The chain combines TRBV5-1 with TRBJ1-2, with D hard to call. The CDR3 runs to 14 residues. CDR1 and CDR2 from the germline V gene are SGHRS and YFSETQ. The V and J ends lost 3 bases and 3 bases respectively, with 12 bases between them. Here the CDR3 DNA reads TGCGCCAGCAGCTCGGCTGTGGAGTACTATGGCTACACCTTC. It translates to CASSSAVEYYGYTF.

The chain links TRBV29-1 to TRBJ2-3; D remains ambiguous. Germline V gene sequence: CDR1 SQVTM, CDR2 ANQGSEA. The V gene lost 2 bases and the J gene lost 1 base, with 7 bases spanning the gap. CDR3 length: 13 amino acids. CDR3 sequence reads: CSVEWARTDTQYF. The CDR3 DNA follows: TGCAGCGTTGAATGGGCCCGCACAGATACGCAGTATTTT.